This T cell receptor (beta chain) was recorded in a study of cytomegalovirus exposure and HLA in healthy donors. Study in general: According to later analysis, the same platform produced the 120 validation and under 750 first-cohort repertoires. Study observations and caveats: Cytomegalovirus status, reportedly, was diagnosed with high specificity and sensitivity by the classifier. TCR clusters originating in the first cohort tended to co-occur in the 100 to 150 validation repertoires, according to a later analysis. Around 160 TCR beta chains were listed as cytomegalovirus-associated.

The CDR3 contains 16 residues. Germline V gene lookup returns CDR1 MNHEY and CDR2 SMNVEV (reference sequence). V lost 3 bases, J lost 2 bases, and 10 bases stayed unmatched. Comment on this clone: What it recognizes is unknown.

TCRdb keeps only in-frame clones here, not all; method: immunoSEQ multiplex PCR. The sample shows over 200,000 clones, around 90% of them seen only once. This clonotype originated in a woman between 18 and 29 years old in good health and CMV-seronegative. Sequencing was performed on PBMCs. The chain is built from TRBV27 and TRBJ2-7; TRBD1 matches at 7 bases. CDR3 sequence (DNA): TGTGCCAGCAGTTTTTCACGTAAGGGGGCACCCTACGAGCAGTACTTC. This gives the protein CASSFSRKGAPYEQYF.